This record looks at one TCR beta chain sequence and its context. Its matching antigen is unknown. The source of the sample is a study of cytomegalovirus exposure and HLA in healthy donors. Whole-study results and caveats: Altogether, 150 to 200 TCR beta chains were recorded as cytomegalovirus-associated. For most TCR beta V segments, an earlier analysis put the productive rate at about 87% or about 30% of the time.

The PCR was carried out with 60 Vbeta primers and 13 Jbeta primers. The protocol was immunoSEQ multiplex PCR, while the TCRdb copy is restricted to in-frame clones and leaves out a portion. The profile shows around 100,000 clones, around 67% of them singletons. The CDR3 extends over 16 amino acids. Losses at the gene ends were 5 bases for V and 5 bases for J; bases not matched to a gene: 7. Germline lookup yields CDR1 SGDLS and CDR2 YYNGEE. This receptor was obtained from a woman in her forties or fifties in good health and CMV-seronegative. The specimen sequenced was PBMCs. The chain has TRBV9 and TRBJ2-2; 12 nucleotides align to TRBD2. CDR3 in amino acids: CASRTSGSGGTGELFF. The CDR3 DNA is TGTGCCAGCAGGACTAGCGGGAGCGGAGGGACCGGGGAGCTGTTTTTT.